These 25 T cell receptor beta chains originate from one sample sequenced in a study of cytomegalovirus exposure and HLA in healthy donors. The PCR ran on 60 Vbeta and 13 Jbeta primers. Repertoires were generated with immunoSEQ multiplex PCR, while TCRdb's copy carries only in-frame clones and drops some. Counted here are about 94,000 clones, about 68% occurring once; the ten biggest clones make up approximately 20%. Sequencing input: PBMCs. These receptors originate from a young man in good health and CMV-seropositive.

This chain joins TRBV10-3 and TRBJ1-2, with D maybe TRBD1 (5 bases). CDR1 and CDR2 from the germline V gene are ENHRY and SYGVKD. Trimming shortened V by 3 bases and J by 8 bases, and 16 bases separated the two germline ends. The CDR3 consists of 14 residues. The CDR3 region is CAISEILGREGYTF. The CDR3 DNA sequence: TGTGCCATCAGTGAAATCTTGGGGCGTGAAGGCTACACCTTC.

This clone showed up just once. This rearrangement joins TRBV19 to TRBJ2-1; TRBD2 matches 11 bases. V lost 2 bases to trimming and J lost 2 bases; unmatched junction nucleotides: 2. The germline gives CDR1 LNHDA, CDR2 SQIVND (reference sequence). The CDR3 contains 16 residues. The CDR3 spells CASSIIAGGPYNEQFF. CDR3 coding DNA: TGTGCCAGTAGTATAATAGCGGGAGGGCCCTACAATGAGCAGTTCTTC.

The chain joins TRBV9 to TRBJ2-2; 8 positions agree with TRBD1. This CDR3 is built from 15 residues. The germline gives CDR1 SGDLS, CDR2 YYNGEE. Trimming removed 1 base from V and 5 bases from J; junction bases left unmatched: 4. CDR3 DNA: TGTGCCAGCAGCGTATCGGGACAGGCTACCGGGGAGCTGTTTTTT. It codes for CASSVSGQATGELFF.

This sequence joins TRBV5-5 and TRBJ1-1; D remains ambiguous. V lost 3 bases and J lost 6, with 9 bases in between. This CDR3 is 12 amino acids long. The germline V gene has CDR1 SGHKS and CDR2 YYEKEE (reference sequence). The CDR3 DNA sequence: TGTGCCAGCAGCTCTGTCGGGTCTGAAGCTTTCTTT. Residues: CASSSVGSEAFF.

The rearrangement uses TRBV2 and TRBJ1-1; D perhaps matches TRBD1 (5 bases). This CDR3 comprises 13 residues. Germline values: CDR1 SNHLY, CDR2 FYNNEI. Trimming removed 5 bases at V and 1 base at J, with 8 bases between. CDR3 sequence: CASSSTENTEAFF. The CDR3 bases are TGTGCCAGCAGTTCGACAGAGAACACTGAAGCTTTCTTT. Based on the CDR3 plus reference TRBV2 and TRBJ1-1, the full variable domain is EPEVTQTPSHQVTQMGQEVILRCVPISNHLYFYWYRQILGQKVEFLVSFYNNEISEKSEIFDDQFSVERPDGSNFTLKIRSTKLEDSAMYFCASSSTENTEAFFGQGTRLTVV.

The chain uses TRBV5-1 and TRBJ1-1; 8 nucleotides match TRBD1. The CDR3 consists of 17 residues. Germline assignment: CDR1 SGHRS and CDR2 YFSETQ. V gave up 4 bases and J gave up 4 bases; unmatched junction bases: 15. This CDR3 reads CASSTRTGRISGTEAFF. CDR3 DNA: TGCGCCAGCAGCACCCGGACAGGGAGGATATCTGGCACTGAAGCTTTCTTT. The full variable domain, completed using reference TRBV5-1 and TRBJ1-1, is KAGVTQTPRYLIKTRGQQVTLSCSPISGHRSVSWYQQTPGQGLQFLFEYFSETQRNKGNFPGRFSGRQFSNSRSEMNVSTLELGDSALYLCASSTRTGRISGTEAFFGQGTRLTVV.

J is TRBJ1-6 and V is TRBV10-3; tentative D call: TRBD1 (6 bases). CDR1 is ENHRY and CDR2 is SYGVKD in the germline V gene. The CDR3 consists of 16 residues. Trimming cost V 6 bases and J 5 bases, with 17 bases left between them. CDR3 DNA sequence: TGTGCCATCAGGGGGGCAGGGGCCACGAATAATTCACCCCTCCACTTT. Translation: CAIRGAGATNNSPLHF.

This sequence joins TRBV27 and TRBJ2-7, with TRBD2 identical over 8 bases. With 6 bases clipped from V and 1 base from J, the junction kept 5 bases outside the gene matches. CDR3 length: 14 amino acids. The germline CDR1 and CDR2 sequences are MNHEY and SMNVEV (reference sequence). CDR3: CASSLASGSYEQYF. In nucleotides, the CDR3 is TGTGCCAGCAGCCTGGCTAGCGGGTCCTACGAGCAGTACTTC.

The chain uses TRBV19 and TRBJ2-7; 8 nucleotides align to TRBD2. Trimming cost V 3 bases and J 3 bases; bases outside gene matches: 10. Germline V CDR1 and CDR2: LNHDA, SQIVND (reference sequence). The CDR3 is made up of 16 amino acids. The CDR3, as DNA: TGTGCCAGTAGTATCTCGGTAGCGGGGACTTTCTACGAGCAGTACTTC. Translated, it gives CASSISVAGTFYEQYF.

V and J are TRBV7-2 and TRBJ2-3, with TRBD2 matching over 12 bases. CDR3 length: 17 amino acids. Germline V lookup: CDR1 SGHTA, CDR2 FQGNSA. Trimming cost V 6 bases and J 4 bases; bases outside gene matches: 11. The CDR3 reads CASSFLPLAGGPDTQYF. DNA of the CDR3: TGTGCCAGCAGTTTTCTCCCCCTAGCGGGGGGGCCAGATACGCAGTATTTT.

This rearrangement joins TRBV6-5 to TRBJ2-5, with D tentatively TRBD2 (6 bases). The CDR3 spans 14 residues. Germline V CDR1 and CDR2: MNHEY, SVGAGI. The V end lost 5 bases, the J end lost 5 bases, and 15 bases lay between the germline ends. The CDR3 spells CASSVQRRGETQYF. DNA for the CDR3: TGTGCCAGCAGTGTACAGCGACGGGGGGAGACCCAGTACTTC.

This clone was seen a few times. CDR3 region: CAGTRGHRTEAFF. In nucleotides, the CDR3 is TGTGCCGGAACCCGGGGACACCGGACTGAAGCTTTCTTT. This sequence joins TRBV2 and TRBJ1-1; D perhaps matches TRBD1 (6 bases). Germline V gene data show CDR1 as SNHLY and CDR2 as FYNNEI. The CDR3 consists of 13 residues. V dropped 11 bases and J dropped 5 bases, with 18 bases sitting between them.

This clone was recorded once. The rearrangement uses TRBV19 and TRBJ1-1; tentatively, D is TRBD1 (6 bases). Trimming removed 6 bases at V and 1 base at J, with 9 bases between. The CDR3 length is 13 residues. CDR1 and CDR2 (germline): LNHDA, SQIVND (reference sequence). The CDR3 reads CASSRTENTEAFF. CDR3 nucleotides: TGTGCCAGTAGCCGGACAGAGAACACTGAAGCTTTCTTT.

The chain employs TRBV2 and TRBJ1-5, with unresolved D. The CDR3 covers 15 residues. The germline CDR1 and CDR2 sequences are SNHLY and FYNNEI. V lost 1 base to trimming and J lost 1 base, with 8 bases between them. The CDR3 region has the DNA TGTGCCAGCAGTGAAGGACAAGTCAGCAATCAGCCCCAGCATTTT. Its protein is CASSEGQVSNQPQHF.

The J gene is TRBJ2-3, the V gene TRBV7-2; 10 nucleotides agree with TRBD2. The trim removed 5 bases at V and 5 bases at J, leaving 10 bases unmatched. CDR1 and CDR2 (germline): SGHTA, FQGNSA. The CDR3 length is 16 residues. In nucleotides, the CDR3 is TGTGCCAGCAGCCCACGGACTAGCGGCTGGGGAGATACGCAGTATTTT. Translated: CASSPRTSGWGDTQYF.

This chain connects TRBV9 to TRBJ2-1; 8 bases agree with TRBD2. In germline, CDR1 is SGDLS, CDR2 YYNGEE. This CDR3 comprises 15 residues. The V and J ends lost 4 bases and 9 bases, in that order; junction bases with no gene match: 12. DNA of the CDR3: TGTGCCAGCAGCCCTTTAGGACTAGCAGGCGGTGAGCAGTTCTTC. It encodes CASSPLGLAGGEQFF.

This clone has ten or more counts. V is TRBV4-3 and J is TRBJ2-7; TRBD2 matches 10 bases. Trimming removed 3 bases from V and 7 bases from J; junction bases left unmatched: 9. The CDR3 extends over 15 amino acids. Germline CDR1 is LGHNA and CDR2 is YSLEER. CDR3: CASSQSGRALGEQYF. The CDR3 nucleotides read TGCGCCAGCAGCCAGAGCGGGAGGGCCTTGGGGGAGCAGTACTTC.

This clone was observed a handful of times. Other DNA sequences in the sample encode the same CDR3. The rearrangement uses TRBV5-1 and TRBJ2-3, with D maybe TRBD2 (6 bases). The CDR3 extends over 15 amino acids. Germline assignment: CDR1 SGHRS and CDR2 YFSETQ. Trimming shortened V by 0 bases and J by 1 base, and 9 bases separated the two germline ends. As DNA, the CDR3 is TGCGCCAGCAGCTTGGTTGCTAGCGGCACAGATACGCAGTATTTT. Amino acid sequence: CASSLVASGTDTQYF.

This clone was seen only a few times. At the DNA level, this CDR3 is encoded by other sequences in the same sample as well. The chain links TRBV2 to TRBJ2-7; TRBD2 is a possible D gene (7 bases). Between the trimmed V and J ends, which lost 8 bases and 2 bases, there was a span of 13 bases. Germline V gene data show CDR1 as SNHLY and CDR2 as FYNNEI. There are 13 residues in the CDR3. CDR3 in amino acids: CASSGGLPYEQYF. The DNA for the CDR3 is TGTGCCAGCTCGGGGGGCCTCCCCTACGAGCAGTACTTC.

The chain carries TRBV9 and TRBJ2-2; the match to TRBD1 covers 10 bases. V trimming: 0 bases; J trimming: 5 bases; junction bases outside the gene matches: 1. The CDR3 covers 15 residues. Germline V gives CDR1 SGDLS, CDR2 YYNGEE. This chain's CDR3 is CASSVEGQGTGELFF. Here the CDR3 DNA reads TGTGCCAGCAGCGTAGAGGGACAGGGGACCGGGGAGCTGTTTTTT.

This sequence joins TRBV28 and TRBJ1-5; a possible D gene is TRBD1 (6 bases). Germline V lookup: CDR1 MDHEN, CDR2 SYDVKM. The CDR3 has 16 amino acids. Trimming left V 5 bases short and J 0 bases short, with 14 bases between. The CDR3 region has the DNA TGTGCCAGCAGTGGGCCGGGACACTCTAGCAATCAGCCCCAGCATTTT. This translates into CASSGPGHSSNQPQHF. The variable domain in full, completed from reference TRBV28 and TRBJ1-5, reads DVKVTQSSRYLVKRTGEKVFLECVQDMDHENMFWYRQDPGLGLRLIYFSYDVKMKEKGDIPEGYSVSREKKERFSLILESASTNQTSMYLCASSGPGHSSNQPQHFGDGTRLSIL.

The CDR3 DNA sequence: TGCAGCGTCAAACAGGGGGCGAGCCCCACAGATACGCAGTATTTT. Residues: CSVKQGASPTDTQYF. The chain is built from TRBV29-1 and TRBJ2-3, with 9 bases matching TRBD1. With V trimmed by 6 bases and J by 2 bases, 9 bases remained unmatched. The germline V gene encodes CDR1 SQVTM and CDR2 ANQGSEA. The CDR3 runs to 15 residues.

J is TRBJ2-3 and V is TRBV5-1, with TRBD2 matching 8 bases. Germline V gives CDR1 SGHRS, CDR2 YFSETQ. With 6 bases clipped from V and 3 bases from J, the junction kept 3 bases outside the gene matches. The CDR3 runs to 13 residues. The CDR3 region has the DNA TGCGCCAGCACAGGCGGGGGGACAGATACGCAGTATTTT. This translates into CASTGGGTDTQYF.

The J gene is TRBJ2-7, the V gene TRBV9; the D is unclear. V was shortened by 0 bases and J by 5 bases, with 12 bases between the two germline ends. Germline loops: CDR1 SGDLS, CDR2 YYNGEE. This CDR3 has 14 residues. As DNA, the CDR3 is TGTGCCAGCAGCGTAGATGGTAGCCCCCACGAGCAGTACTTC. It translates to CASSVDGSPHEQYF.

The count of this clone is one. The rearrangement joins TRBV9 to TRBJ1-2; D perhaps matches TRBD1 (6 bases). Germline V gene data show CDR1 as SGDLS and CDR2 as YYNGEE. This CDR3 is 16 amino acids long. V was clipped by 4 bases and J by 3 bases, with 19 bases between them. The CDR3 DNA reads as TGTGCCAGCAGCCAGAGTGGAGGACAGCATTACTATGGCTACACCTTC. Translating gives CASSQSGGQHYYGYTF.